The 30 T cell receptor beta chains below come from one sample, sequenced in a study of CD8+CD57+ T cells in acquired aplastic anemia. Selection for sequencing was limited to patients who had shown CD8+CD57+ cell expansion by flow cytometry. Profiles of TCR beta VDJ and CDR3 were generated from a genomic DNA template. MiXCR, applied by TCRdb to the reads, yields one record per CDR3 protein. Among some 170,000 distinct CDR3 sequences listed, roughly 65% were seen once. The sequencing sample was made of sorted CD4+, CD8+, or CD8+CD57+ T cells (not recorded which) from PBMCs. The receptors here all came from a human donor with aplastic anemia.

This clonotype was observed once. This chain joins TRBV19 and TRBJ1-5; D may be TRBD1 (6 bases). This CDR3 is built from 16 residues. Germline V gives CDR1 LNHDA, CDR2 SQIVND (reference sequence). V was shortened by 1 base and J by 7 bases, with 17 bases between the two germline ends. CDR3 amino acids: CASSIGGRRGNQPQHF. CDR3 in DNA: TGTGCCAGTAGTATAGGGGGGCGCAGAGGGAACCAGCCCCAGCATTTT.

This clonotype was found a few times. The CDR3 region has the DNA TGTGCCAGCAGCCCCTCCCCCCTTGATTCACCCCTCCACTTT. It codes for CASSPSPLDSPLHF. The V and J genes are TRBV7-9 and TRBJ1-6, with no clear D. This CDR3 spans 14 amino acids. Trimming left V 5 bases short and J 8 bases short, with 13 bases between. Germline-derived CDR1 and CDR2 are SEHNR and FQNEAQ (reference sequence).

The V gene is TRBV12-3 or TRBV12-4, the J gene TRBJ2-2; 15 nucleotides line up with TRBD2. Germline trimming cut 6 bases from V and 4 bases from J; bases unmatched to any gene: 12. The CDR3 has 19 amino acids. CDR3 residues: CASSPGLAGGALGTGELFF. CDR3 coding DNA: TGTGCCAGCAGCCCTGGACTAGCGGGGGGGGCCCTGGGCACCGGGGAGCTGTTTTTT.

The chain combines TRBV29-1 with TRBJ2-3; possibly TRBD2 for D (5 bases). The CDR3 consists of 14 residues. Germline-derived CDR1 and CDR2 are SQVTM and ANQGSEA. Trimming took 0 bases from V and 6 from J, leaving 13 bases between them. CDR3 residues: CSVEERGPSDTQYF. In DNA form, the CDR3 reads TGCAGCGTTGAAGAACGAGGGCCCAGCGATACGCAGTATTTT.

This clonotype turned up a few times. The V gene is TRBV7-9, the J gene TRBJ1-6; a possible D gene is TRBD1 (5 bases). The CDR3 contains 14 residues. The V gene lost 8 bases and the J gene lost 9 bases, with 17 bases spanning the gap. Germline values: CDR1 SEHNR, CDR2 FQNEAQ (reference sequence). The CDR3 here is CASRGMGDSSPLHF. CDR3 bases: TGTGCCAGCCGAGGGATGGGGGATAGTTCACCCCTCCACTTT.

This clonotype was recorded at least ten times. The rearrangement links TRBV12-3 or TRBV12-4 to TRBJ1-2; D perhaps matches TRBD1 (5 bases). V lost 5 bases and J lost 8, with 15 bases in between. The CDR3 sequence is 13 residues long. CDR3 amino acids: CASSNTGLGGYTF. The DNA of the CDR3 is TGTGCCAGCAGTAATACAGGTTTGGGAGGCTACACCTTC.

This chain joins TRBV10-2 and TRBJ1-6, with 11 bases that match TRBD1. CDR1 WSHSY and CDR2 SAAADI come from the germline V gene. The CDR3 runs to 13 residues. The trim removed 8 bases at V and 10 bases at J, leaving 4 bases unmatched. CDR3 protein: CASDRDRGSPLHF. Here the CDR3 DNA reads TGCGCCAGCGACCGGGACAGGGGGTCACCCCTCCACTTT.

The rearrangement uses TRBV6-5 and TRBJ1-6; the D gene is possibly TRBD1 (6 bases). Germline assignment: CDR1 MNHEY and CDR2 SVGAGI. This CDR3 has 13 residues. V gave up 6 bases and J gave up 9 bases, with 12 bases separating them. The CDR3 sequence: CASSPQGSSPLHF. The CDR3 region has the DNA TGTGCCAGCAGCCCCCAGGGGAGTTCACCCCTCCACTTT.

The chain uses TRBV30 and TRBJ1-6; a weak D match, TRBD1 (5 bases). V shed 2 bases and J shed 10 bases, with 12 bases lying between them. This CDR3 has 13 residues. Germline V gene sequence: CDR1 GTSNPN, CDR2 SVGIG (reference sequence). CDR3 region: CAWSSGEGSPLHF. Here the CDR3 DNA reads TGTGCCTGGAGTTCGGGGGAAGGCTCACCCCTCCACTTT.

The chain combines TRBV10-2 with TRBJ2-5; D may be TRBD1 or TRBD2 (5 bases each). The germline V gene has CDR1 WSHSY and CDR2 SAAADI. V was trimmed by 3 bases and J by 5 bases, leaving 13 bases between them. This CDR3 has 14 residues. In nucleotides, the CDR3 is TGCGCCAGCAGTGACCCACTCTGGGGGGAGACCCAGTACTTC. It encodes CASSDPLWGETQYF.

This chain uses TRBV10-3 with TRBJ2-7, with 11 bases fitting TRBD2. Germline values: CDR1 ENHRY, CDR2 SYGVKD. The CDR3 has 14 residues. V was clipped by 5 bases and J by 5 bases; unmatched bases: 5. CDR3 amino acids: CAISFSGGADEQYF. The CDR3 DNA reads TGTGCCATCAGTTTTAGCGGGGGGGCCGACGAGCAGTACTTC.

This chain links TRBV25-1 with TRBJ1-2; D gene ambiguous. V lost 1 base and J lost 6, with 15 bases in between. Germline CDR1 reads MGHDK; CDR2 reads SYGVNS. This CDR3 has 15 amino acids. CDR3 residues: CASSESRQMPHGYTF. DNA of the CDR3: TGTGCCAGCAGTGAATCGCGGCAGATGCCCCATGGCTACACCTTC.

V and J are TRBV9 and TRBJ2-1; a possible D gene is TRBD2 (6 bases). Trimming left V 4 bases short and J 9 bases short, with 14 bases between. This CDR3 region has 13 residues. In germline, CDR1 is SGDLS, CDR2 YYNGEE. CDR3 protein: CASSPAMGGEQFF. The CDR3 nucleotides read TGTGCCAGCAGCCCTGCAATGGGGGGTGAGCAGTTCTTC.

The chain uses TRBV19 and TRBJ2-3; the D is unclear. V was shortened by 7 bases and J by 3 bases, with 8 bases between the two germline ends. Looked up from germline, CDR1 is LNHDA and CDR2 is SQIVND (reference sequence). The CDR3 runs to 12 residues. The CDR3 spells CASTRSTDTQYF. The CDR3 DNA is TGTGCCAGTACTCGGTCTACAGATACGCAGTATTTT.

This clonotype was detected many times. The V call is TRBV27, the J call TRBJ2-7; possibly TRBD1 for D (5 bases). The germline V and J ends were trimmed by 1 base and 2 bases, with 6 bases remaining between them. Germline V lookup: CDR1 MNHEY, CDR2 SMNVEV (reference sequence). The CDR3 extends over 13 amino acids. CDR3 DNA sequence: TGTGCCAGCAGTTTATGGGGCCCCTACGAGCAGTACTTC. Translating it yields CASSLWGPYEQYF.

As for this clonotype: The junction departs from germline at one end; a sequencing error may be responsible. The V gene is TRBV5-1, the J gene TRBJ2-7, with D perhaps matching TRBD2 (6 bases). The CDR3 totals 12 residues. Germline V gene sequence: CDR1 SGHRS, CDR2 YFSETQ. DNA of the CDR3: TGTGCCAGCACCTTCAGTGCGGGGGAGCAGTACTTC. Encoded protein: CASTFSAGEQYF.

V is TRBV5-6 and J is TRBJ1-2; D not resolved. The CDR3 has 15 amino acids. Germline V gives CDR1 SGHDT, CDR2 YYEEEE. V lost 1 base to trimming and J lost 5 bases, with 15 bases between them. CDR3 region: CASSLWTSGRYGYTF. In DNA, the CDR3 is TGTGCCAGCAGCTTGTGGACCTCGGGGAGGTATGGCTACACCTTC.

The CDR3 sequence: CASSEGWRTYGYTF. CDR3 bases: TGCGCCAGCAGTGAGGGGTGGCGGACCTATGGCTACACCTTC. The J gene is TRBJ1-2, the V gene TRBV10-2; D is ambiguous. Trimming shortened V by 2 bases and J by 4 bases, and 11 bases separated the two germline ends. Germline loops: CDR1 WSHSY, CDR2 SAAADI. The CDR3 totals 14 residues.

This chain joins TRBV29-1 and TRBJ2-5; TRBD2 matches 8 bases. This CDR3 spans 12 amino acids. V lost 6 bases to trimming and J lost 2 bases; unmatched junction nucleotides: 2. Per the germline V gene, CDR1 is SQVTM and CDR2 is ANQGSEA. CDR3 residues: CSVRLAQETQYF. CDR3 coding DNA: TGCAGCGTCCGACTAGCGCAAGAGACCCAGTACTTC.

The rearrangement joins TRBV10-3 to TRBJ2-2, with TRBD1 identical over 10 bases. This CDR3 has 15 amino acids. V dropped 10 bases and J dropped 3; count of bases not matched to a gene: 8. The germline V gene has CDR1 ENHRY and CDR2 SYGVKD. The CDR3 DNA follows: TGTGCCAGCAGGAGGGGGACAGGGGACACCGGGGAGCTGTTTTTT. It translates to CASRRGTGDTGELFF.

The chain links TRBV19 to TRBJ2-2; D might be TRBD1 (6 bases). The ends were cut back, 4 bases at V and 2 bases at J, with 8 bases in the middle. CDR3 length: 14 amino acids. CDR1 is LNHDA, CDR2 SQIVND, per germline (reference sequence). The CDR3 DNA reads as TGTGCCAGTAGTAAGACAGGAAACACCGGGGAGCTGTTTTTT. Encoded protein: CASSKTGNTGELFF.

The table lists this clonotype with a count of one. The V gene is TRBV9, the J gene TRBJ1-2; D is uncertain. From germline, CDR1 is SGDLS and CDR2 YYNGEE. The V end lost 4 bases, the J end lost 3 bases, and 13 bases lay between the germline ends. This CDR3 has 14 amino acids. Written as DNA, the CDR3 is TGTGCCAGCAGCTCGGTTAGGGAGGACTATGGCTACACCTTC. Translation: CASSSVREDYGYTF.

The CDR3 sequence is CASSDAERNQPQHF. CDR3 nucleotide sequence: TGTGCCAGCAGTGACGCGGAGAGGAATCAGCCCCAGCATTTT. The chain couples TRBV2 to TRBJ1-5; D remains ambiguous. From germline, CDR1 is SNHLY and CDR2 FYNNEI. The CDR3 covers 14 residues. V dropped 3 bases and J dropped 4 bases, with 10 bases sitting between them. Complete variable domain (other parts from reference TRBV2 and TRBJ1-5): EPEVTQTPSHQVTQMGQEVILRCVPISNHLYFYWYRQILGQKVEFLVSFYNNEISEKSEIFDDQFSVERPDGSNFTLKIRSTKLEDSAMYFCASSDAERNQPQHFGDGTRLSIL.

As concerns this clonotype: A single base separates this from a much larger clone, so it may be a read error. This chain uses TRBV10-3 with TRBJ2-3, with 7 bases matching TRBD1. J was trimmed by 6 bases and V by 5 bases; bases with no gene match: 11. Germline V CDR1 and CDR2: ENHRY, SYGVKD. The CDR3 runs 15 residues. The CDR3 sequence is CAISYSRQGEDTQYF. In DNA form, the CDR3 reads TGTGCCATCAGTTACTCGCGACAGGGAGAGGATACGCAGTATTTT.

With respect to this clonotype: In this CDR3 the conserved last residue, phenylalanine or tryptophan, is missing, so a read error is likely. This rearrangement joins TRBV10-3 to TRBJ2-2; TRBD1 aligns across 9 bases. CDR1 is ENHRY and CDR2 is SYGVKD in the germline V gene. The CDR3 has 17 residues. CDR3 in amino acids: CASSYYRTGVNTGELFS. The CDR3 nucleotides read TGTGCTAGCAGTTACTACAGGACAGGGGTCAACACCGGGGAGCTGTTTTCT.

The gene calls are TRBV24-1 and TRBJ2-6; 11 positions agree with TRBD1. Trimming removed 3 bases from V and 2 bases from J; junction bases left unmatched: 11. Germline-derived CDR1 and CDR2 are KGHDR and SFDVKD. CDR3 length: 20 amino acids. The CDR3 reads CATSDASDRGLRTGANVLTF. CDR3 nucleotide sequence: TGTGCCACCAGTGATGCATCGGACAGGGGGCTGAGGACTGGGGCCAACGTCCTGACTTTC.

This rearrangement joins TRBV19 to TRBJ2-7; D is possibly TRBD1 or TRBD2 (5 bases each). This CDR3 region has 14 residues. V dropped 4 bases and J dropped 2 bases, with 12 bases sitting between them. CDR1 is LNHDA, CDR2 SQIVND, per germline (reference sequence). CDR3 residues: CASSTRDGPYEQYF. CDR3 coding DNA: TGTGCCAGTAGTACCCGGGACGGCCCCTACGAGCAGTACTTC.

This clonotype was counted only a few times. V gene TRBV15 combines with J gene TRBJ2-5, with 9 bases matching TRBD2. This CDR3 comprises 16 residues. In germline, CDR1 is LNHNV, CDR2 YYDKDF (reference sequence). V dropped 3 bases and J dropped 2; count of bases not matched to a gene: 7. CDR3 DNA sequence: TGTGCCACCAGCAGCCGACTAGCGGAGGGGCAAGAGACCCAGTACTTC. This sequence encodes CATSSRLAEGQETQYF.

The gene calls are TRBV7-2 and TRBJ2-2, with TRBD1 identical over 10 bases. The CDR3 length is 15 residues. V was clipped by 5 bases and J by 9 bases; unmatched bases: 9. Germline V gene sequence: CDR1 SGHTA, CDR2 FQGNSA. This CDR3 reads CASSQSWDRGRELFF. Here the CDR3 DNA reads TGTGCCAGCAGCCAATCCTGGGACAGGGGAAGGGAGCTGTTTTTT.

The rearrangement joins TRBV7-7 to TRBJ2-5; D not resolved. Germline V gives CDR1 SSHAT, CDR2 FNYEAQ (reference sequence). CDR3 length equals 12 residues. Trimming stripped 5 bases from V and 0 bases from J, with 4 bases between. This CDR3 is CASSKDQETQYF. As DNA, the CDR3 is TGTGCCAGCAGCAAGGACCAAGAGACCCAGTACTTC. The full variable domain, in which reference TRBV7-7 and TRBJ2-5 provide the parts outside the CDR3, is GAGVSQSPRYKVTKRGQDVTLRCDPISSHATLYWYQQALGQGPEFLTYFNYEAQPDKSGLPSDRFSAERPEGSISTLTIQRTEQRDSAMYRCASSKDQETQYFGPGTRLLVL.